These 7 T cell receptor beta chains were sequenced from one sample in a study of blood T cells in healthy people across ages. A second about 6 to 12 cycle PCR used barcoded and J-beta primers. Each CDR3 protein gets one entry after TCRdb re-called the 5' RACE reads with MiXCR. This table has 600,000 to 1,000,000 distinct CDR3 sequences, approximately 25% appearing once. In addition, the sample was reused for a study of T cells of mothers and their children.

The sample was blood. Every receptor here comes from a boy between 10 and 17 years old in good health.

The chain couples TRBV5-1 to TRBJ2-3; no clear D. The germline V gene has CDR1 SGHRS and CDR2 YFSETQ. V dropped 5 bases and J dropped 0 bases, with 7 bases sitting between them. This CDR3 has 13 amino acids. CDR3 sequence (DNA): TGCGCCAGCAGGTCTCCTAGCACAGATACGCAGTATTTT. Its protein product is CASRSPSTDTQYF.

The chain recombines TRBV6-1 with TRBJ2-7, with D unclear. V lost 4 bases and J 3 bases, leaving 10 bases between the germline ends. The germline V gene has CDR1 MNHNS and CDR2 SASEGT. The CDR3 has 13 residues. The CDR3 protein is CASSVYGNYEQYF. The CDR3 DNA sequence: TGTGCCAGCAGTGTTTACGGCAACTACGAGCAGTACTTC.

The chain employs TRBV29-1 and TRBJ2-3; possible D gene TRBD1, 5 bases. Looked up from germline, CDR1 is SQVTM and CDR2 is ANQGSEA. The CDR3 spans 14 residues. The V end was cut by 4 bases, the J end by 0 bases, with 11 bases between. The CDR3 sequence is CSVGWGVSTDTQYF. CDR3 DNA: TGCAGCGTTGGATGGGGCGTCAGCACAGATACGCAGTATTTT.

V gene TRBV4-1 combines with J gene TRBJ2-5; possible D gene TRBD1, 6 bases. CDR3 length: 14 amino acids. Trimming left V 4 bases short and J 2 bases short, with 11 bases between. Germline CDR1 is MGHRA and CDR2 is YSYEKL. The CDR3: CASSLATGQETQYF. The CDR3 DNA is TGCGCCAGCAGCCTCGCGACAGGACAAGAGACCCAGTACTTC.

This rearrangement joins TRBV2 to TRBJ2-5; TRBD2 might be the D (6 bases). The DNA matches TRBJ2-1 better at its end, which makes the J call doubtful. CDR3 length: 12 amino acids. Per the germline V gene, CDR1 is SNHLY and CDR2 is FYNNEI. In DNA, the CDR3 is TGTGCCAGCAGGTGGGGGGACAATGAGCAGTTCTTC. Protein: CASRWGDNEQFF.

The chain employs TRBV6-1 and TRBJ1-3, with TRBD1 matching 8 bases. The V gene's germline CDR1 is MNHNS and CDR2 SASEGT. V shed 6 bases and J 0 bases; nucleotides not matched to a gene: 4. The CDR3 has 15 amino acids. This CDR3 is CASRADRASGNTIYF. The DNA for the CDR3 is TGTGCCAGCAGAGCGGACAGGGCCTCTGGAAACACCATATATTTT.

This clonotype was seen more than once but under ten times. The J gene is TRBJ2-5, the V gene TRBV7-9, with 9 bases matching TRBD2. The V and J ends lost 7 bases and 3 bases, in that order; junction bases with no gene match: 6. CDR3 length: 14 amino acids. Germline V gives CDR1 SEHNR, CDR2 FQNEAQ (reference sequence). The CDR3 loop is CASTQGLAKETQYF. CDR3 sequence (DNA): TGTGCCAGCACCCAGGGACTAGCAAAAGAGACCCAGTACTTC. Full variable domain (outside the CDR3, taken from reference TRBV7-9 and TRBJ2-5): DTGVSQNPRHKITKRGQNVTFRCDPISEHNRLYWYRQTLGQGPEFLTYFQNEAQLEKSRLLSDRFSAERPKGSFSTLEIQRTEQGDSAMYLCASTQGLAKETQYFGPGTRLLVL.